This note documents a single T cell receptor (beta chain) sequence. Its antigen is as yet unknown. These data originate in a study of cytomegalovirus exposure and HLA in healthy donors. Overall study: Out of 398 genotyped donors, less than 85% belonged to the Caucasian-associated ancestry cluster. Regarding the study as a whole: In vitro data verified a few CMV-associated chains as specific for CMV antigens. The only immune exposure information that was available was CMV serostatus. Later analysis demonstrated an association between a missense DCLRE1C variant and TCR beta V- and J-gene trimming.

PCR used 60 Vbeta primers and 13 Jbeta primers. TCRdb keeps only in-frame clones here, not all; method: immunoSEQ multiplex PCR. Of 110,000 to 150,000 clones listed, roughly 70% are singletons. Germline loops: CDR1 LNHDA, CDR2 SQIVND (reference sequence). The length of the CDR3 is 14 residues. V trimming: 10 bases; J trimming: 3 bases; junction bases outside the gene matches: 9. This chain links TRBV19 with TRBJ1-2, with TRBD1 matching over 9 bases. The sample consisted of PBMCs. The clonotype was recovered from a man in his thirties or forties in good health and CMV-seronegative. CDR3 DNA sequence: TGTGCCATTAACTACAGGGGGCGCGACTATGGCTACACCTTC. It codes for CAINYRGRDYGYTF.